The 20 T cell receptor beta chains listed next were all sequenced from one sample in a study of blood T cell repertoires in COVID-19. The method was immunoSEQ multiplex PCR; TCRdb's version includes in-frame clones alone and lacks a portion of them. Among around 150,000 clones listed, roughly 84% were seen once. The sequencing sample was made of peripheral blood. The receptors were gathered from a man aged 30 to 39 with COVID-19, enrolled during active disease.

The chain is built from TRBV15 and TRBJ2-7, with 7 bases that match TRBD1. Germline-derived CDR1 and CDR2 are LNHNV and YYDKDF (reference sequence). The CDR3 extends over 14 amino acids. V dropped 3 bases and J dropped 6; count of bases not matched to a gene: 8. The DNA of the CDR3 is TGTGCCACCAGCAGCGACAGGGAAGTCTCCGAGCAGTACTTC. Its translation: CATSSDREVSEQYF.

The chain combines TRBV27 with TRBJ1-1, with D unclear. The ends were cut back, 5 bases at V and 0 bases at J, with 10 bases in the middle. CDR1 MNHEY and CDR2 SMNVEV come from the germline V gene (reference sequence). CDR3 length: 14 residues. CDR3 protein: CASSTVDVNTEAFF. The DNA for the CDR3 is TGTGCCAGCAGTACAGTCGATGTGAACACTGAAGCTTTCTTT.

The chain couples TRBV4-2 to TRBJ2-3; TRBD2 matches 12 bases. V lost 0 bases to trimming and J lost 4 bases; unmatched junction nucleotides: 8. Germline V gene sequence: CDR1 LGHNA, CDR2 YNFKEQ. The CDR3 spans 18 residues. Here the CDR3 reads CASSQDPLLAGGPDTQYF. DNA of the CDR3: TGTGCCAGCAGCCAAGATCCCCTGCTAGCGGGAGGGCCAGATACGCAGTATTTT.

This chain uses TRBV2 with TRBJ1-5; 7 nucleotides align to TRBD1. V lost 2 bases and J lost 4; bases outside the gene matches: 8. This CDR3 is built from 16 residues. The germline V gene has CDR1 SNHLY and CDR2 FYNNEI. The CDR3: CASSELGTVKNQPQHF. In nucleotides, the CDR3 is TGTGCCAGCAGTGAATTGGGGACAGTAAAGAATCAGCCCCAGCATTTT.

The rearrangement uses TRBV5-8 and TRBJ2-7; 11 bases line up with TRBD1. With 4 bases clipped from V and 7 bases from J, the junction kept 7 bases outside the gene matches. The germline gives CDR1 SGHTS, CDR2 YDEGEE. The CDR3 runs 14 residues. Written as DNA, the CDR3 is TGTGCCAGCAGCATGGGACAGGGGGTTTCGGAGCAGTACTTC. It encodes CASSMGQGVSEQYF.

J is TRBJ2-1 and V is TRBV6-2 or TRBV6-3; D unresolved. Looked up from germline, CDR1 is MNHEY and CDR2 is SVGEGT. The CDR3 is made up of 15 amino acids. With 0 bases removed from V and 2 bases from J, the gap between germline ends came to 8 bases. The CDR3 coding sequence is TGTGCCAGCAGTTACTCAGCGCAGCCCTACAATGAGCAGTTCTTC. Protein: CASSYSAQPYNEQFF.

The chain couples TRBV4-2 to TRBJ1-1, with a tentative D call TRBD1 (5 bases). Germline CDR1 LGHNA, CDR2 YNFKEQ. The V end was cut by 8 bases, the J end by 5 bases, with 9 bases between. The CDR3 consists of 11 residues. The CDR3 DNA reads TGTGCCAGCGTTGGGGGGACTGAAGCTTTCTTT. Its translation is CASVGGTEAFF.

The V and J genes are TRBV5-5 and TRBJ1-4; D remains unclear. Per the germline V gene, CDR1 is SGHKS and CDR2 is YYEKEE (reference sequence). The CDR3 sequence is 14 residues long. V was cut by 2 bases and J by 7 bases, with 12 bases left in between. The CDR3 loop is CASSLNGGREKLFF. DNA for the CDR3: TGTGCCAGCAGCTTAAACGGAGGGCGTGAAAAACTGTTTTTT.

The chain combines TRBV7-2 with TRBJ2-7; 10 bases line up with TRBD1. Unmatched junction bases numbered 6, after V lost 5 bases and J lost 5 bases. The germline gives CDR1 SGHTA, CDR2 FQGNSA. The CDR3 spans 14 residues. The CDR3 DNA reads TGTGCCAGCAGCACCCGGGACAGGGGAAACGAGCAGTACTTC. Translated: CASSTRDRGNEQYF. Using reference TRBV7-2 and TRBJ2-7 for the parts outside the CDR3, the full variable domain is GAGVSQSPSNKVTEKGKDVELRCDPISGHTALYWYRQSLGQGLEFLIYFQGNSAPDKSGLPSDRFSAERTGGSVSTLTIQRTQQEDSAVYLCASSTRDRGNEQYFGPGTRLTVT.

The V gene is TRBV4-1, the J gene TRBJ1-2; D remains unclear. From germline, CDR1 is MGHRA and CDR2 YSYEKL. V shed 3 bases and J shed 2 bases, with 7 bases lying between them. CDR3 length: 13 residues. As DNA, the CDR3 is TGCGCCAGCAGCCAGGGCGAGAACTATGGCTACACCTTC. Its translation is CASSQGENYGYTF.

V and J are TRBV19 and TRBJ2-7, with 8 bases lining up with TRBD2. Trimming took 8 bases from V and 7 from J; bases not matched to a gene: 13. Germline CDR1 LNHDA, CDR2 SQIVND (reference sequence). This CDR3 contains 14 residues. CDR3 region: CASGPQLAVWEQYF. The CDR3 region has the DNA TGTGCCAGTGGCCCCCAACTAGCGGTCTGGGAGCAGTACTTC.

In this sample, this clone turned up once. The CDR3 bases are TGTGCCTCCACTTCTAGCGTTTCCTACAATGAGCAGTTCTTC. This gives the protein CASTSSVSYNEQFF. This rearrangement joins TRBV28 to TRBJ2-1; a possible D gene is TRBD2 (6 bases). Trimming removed 11 bases at V and 1 base at J, with 15 bases between. The CDR3 is 14 residues long. Germline assignment: CDR1 MDHEN and CDR2 SYDVKM.

This clone is labeled as medium-sized. The rearrangement links TRBV6-1 to TRBJ1-5; 9 positions agree with TRBD1. Trimming took 0 bases from V and 7 from J; bases not matched to a gene: 7. Germline V gene lookup returns CDR1 MNHNS and CDR2 SASEGT. This CDR3 has 16 amino acids. The CDR3 nucleotides read TGTGCCAGCAGTGAAGCGGAACAGGGGGCTCGGCAGCCCCAGCATTTT. Amino acid sequence: CASSEAEQGARQPQHF.

The rearrangement joins TRBV5-4 to TRBJ2-6, with a weak D call TRBD1 (5 bases). The CDR3 loop spans 15 amino acids. CDR1 is SGHNT and CDR2 is YYREEE in the germline V gene (reference sequence). Trimming pared 2 bases from V and 4 bases from J, leaving 10 bases between. The chain's CDR3 is CASSFRAEGANVLTF. CDR3 sequence (DNA): TGTGCCAGCAGCTTCAGGGCGGAGGGGGCCAACGTCCTGACTTTC.

The chain is built from TRBV6-6 and TRBJ2-7; weak D call: TRBD2 (6 bases). CDR3 length: 15 residues. Germline V gene sequence: CDR1 MNHNY, CDR2 SVGAGI (reference sequence). V was pared by 6 bases and J by 7 bases, with 22 bases between. Here the CDR3 reads CASSPRGLTSREQYF. CDR3 sequence (DNA): TGTGCCAGCAGCCCCCGGGGACTCACGTCCCGGGAGCAGTACTTC.

The chain is built from TRBV28 and TRBJ2-5; 9 positions match TRBD1. CDR1 MDHEN and CDR2 SYDVKM come from the germline V gene. CDR3 length: 19 amino acids. V shed 8 bases, J shed 2 bases, and the junction held 21 bases outside the gene matches. DNA for the CDR3: TGTGCCAGCCTTTTATCTCCTGGGACAGGGAGGGGGGTACAAGAGACCCAGTACTTC. This codes for CASLLSPGTGRGVQETQYF.

The chain's CDR3 is CASSLIGSYEAFF. Here the CDR3 DNA reads TGTGCCAGCAGCTTAATAGGGAGCTATGAAGCTTTCTTT. V is TRBV7-6 and J is TRBJ1-1; D is unresolved. In germline, CDR1 is SGHVS, CDR2 FNYEAQ. V was shortened by 2 bases and J by 7 bases, with 11 bases between the two germline ends. This CDR3 is built from 13 residues. Combining the CDR3 with reference TRBV7-6 and TRBJ1-1 gives the whole variable domain GAGVSQSPRYKVTKRGQDVALRCDPISGHVSLYWYRQALGQGPEFLTYFNYEAQQDKSGLPNDRFSAERPEGSISTLTIQRTEQRDSAMYRCASSLIGSYEAFFGQGTRLTVV.

V and J are TRBV7-9 and TRBJ2-7; 10 nucleotides align to TRBD2. Germline assignment: CDR1 SEHNR and CDR2 FQNEAQ (reference sequence). The trim removed 5 bases at V and 7 bases at J, leaving 11 bases unmatched. The CDR3 has 15 residues. This CDR3 reads CASSTSAGLAEEQYF. Written as DNA, the CDR3 is TGTGCCAGCAGCACAAGCGCCGGACTAGCGGAAGAGCAGTACTTC.

In this sample, this clone turned up a few times. The CDR3 DNA sequence: TGCGCCAGCAGCCCACTCGGGGATCAAGAGACCCAGTACTTC. Protein sequence: CASSPLGDQETQYF. This chain uses TRBV5-1 with TRBJ2-5; D possibly corresponds to TRBD2 (5 bases). Germline CDR1 and CDR2: SGHRS and YFSETQ. The CDR3 contains 14 residues. Between the trimmed V and J ends, which lost 4 bases and 2 bases, there was a span of 12 bases.

The chain carries TRBV4-1 and TRBJ1-1, with D unclear. Trimming removed 0 bases from V and 9 bases from J, with 11 bases in between. The V gene's germline CDR1 is MGHRA and CDR2 YSYEKL. This CDR3 is 13 amino acids long. CDR3 sequence: CASSQDTGTKAFF. The CDR3 DNA sequence: TGCGCCAGCAGCCAAGATACCGGAACTAAAGCTTTCTTT.